Below are 18 T cell receptor beta chains sequenced from a single sample in a study of blood T cell repertoires in COVID-19. Assay used: immunoSEQ multiplex PCR; TCRdb lists only in-frame clones, some missing. The sample shows 270,000 or so clones, about 86% of them seen only once. The sample was peripheral blood. The receptors come from a woman younger than 45 with COVID-19, enrolled during active disease.

V is TRBV7-2 and J is TRBJ2-7; 11 bases agree with TRBD2. V shed 4 bases and J 7 bases; nucleotides not matched to a gene: 9. The CDR3 is 15 residues long. Germline values: CDR1 SGHTA, CDR2 FQGNSA. In DNA form, the CDR3 reads TGTGCCAGCAGCTACCGGACTAGCGGGTGGGGAGAGCAGTACTTC. Its translation is CASSYRTSGWGEQYF.

The rearrangement uses TRBV5-5 and TRBJ1-2, with 8 bases identical to TRBD1. Germline trimming cut 3 bases from V and 4 bases from J; bases unmatched to any gene: 8. The germline gives CDR1 SGHKS, CDR2 YYEKEE (reference sequence). The CDR3 is 15 amino acids. The CDR3 sequence is CASSSSGGRVYGYTF. The CDR3, as DNA: TGTGCCAGCAGCTCTTCAGGGGGCCGGGTCTATGGCTACACCTTC. The whole variable domain, remainder taken from reference TRBV5-5 and TRBJ1-2, is DAGVTQSPTHLIKTRGQQVTLRCSPISGHKSVSWYQQVLGQGPQFIFQYYEKEERGRGNFPDRFSARQFPNYSSELNVNALLLGDSALYLCASSSSGGRVYGYTFGSGTRLTVV.

The sample holds one count of this clone. V usage is TRBV5-1 and J usage is TRBJ1-1; D gene uncertain. The CDR3 is made up of 13 amino acids. V lost 4 bases to trimming and J lost 1 base, with 8 bases between them. Germline V CDR1 and CDR2: SGHRS, YFSETQ. CDR3 nucleotides: TGCGCCAGCAGCCCTGCACAGAACACTGAAGCTTTCTTT. Translation gives CASSPAQNTEAFF.

The V gene is TRBV5-1, the J gene TRBJ1-1, with D perhaps matching TRBD1 (5 bases). The V and J ends lost 2 bases and 1 base respectively, with 6 bases between them. The CDR3 runs 13 residues. Germline V CDR1 and CDR2: SGHRS, YFSETQ. The CDR3 region is CASSLQENTEAFF. The CDR3 bases are TGCGCCAGCAGCTTACAGGAGAACACTGAAGCTTTCTTT.

J is TRBJ1-1 and V is TRBV18; 7 bases are a match to TRBD1. With 3 bases clipped from V and 1 base from J, the junction kept 5 bases outside the gene matches. The germline V gene encodes CDR1 KGHSH and CDR2 LQKENI. This CDR3 is built from 15 residues. CDR3 region: CASSPTGPTNTEAFF. The CDR3 DNA sequence: TGTGCCAGCTCACCGACAGGGCCAACGAACACTGAAGCTTTCTTT.

The chain is built from TRBV5-8 and TRBJ2-7; D might be TRBD1 (5 bases). V lost 2 bases to trimming and J lost 3 bases, with 6 bases between them. Germline V gene lookup returns CDR1 SGHTS and CDR2 YDEGEE. The CDR3 contains 12 residues. CDR3 loop: CASSFRGYEQYF. The CDR3 nucleotides are TGTGCCAGCAGCTTTAGGGGCTACGAGCAGTACTTC.

The chain joins TRBV19 to TRBJ1-2; 10 bases line up with TRBD1. Looked up from germline, CDR1 is LNHDA and CDR2 is SQIVND (reference sequence). J was trimmed by 5 bases and V by 7 bases; bases with no gene match: 13. The CDR3 is 16 amino acids. The CDR3 here is CASNSGTGAYGYGYTF. CDR3 sequence (DNA): TGTGCCAGTAATTCCGGGACAGGGGCGTACGGGTATGGCTACACCTTC.

This clone was observed once. J is TRBJ2-2 and V is TRBV5-1; weak D call: TRBD2 (6 bases). The germline gives CDR1 SGHRS, CDR2 YFSETQ. The V end lost 4 bases, the J end lost 4 bases, and 20 bases lay between the germline ends. The CDR3 totals 17 residues. DNA for the CDR3: TGCGCCAGCAGCCCCTTAGGCGGGACGTCTTTCACCGGGGAGCTGTTTTTT. This sequence encodes CASSPLGGTSFTGELFF.

This clone was detected once. The chain joins TRBV15 to TRBJ1-2; D is perhaps TRBD1 (5 bases). CDR3 length equals 14 residues. CDR1 is LNHNV, CDR2 YYDKDF, per germline (reference sequence). V lost 3 bases, J lost 2 bases, and 10 bases lay in between. The CDR3 nucleotides read TGTGCCACCAGCAGGGGGGGGGTCAACTATGGCTACACCTTC. This sequence encodes CATSRGGVNYGYTF.

J is TRBJ2-3 and V is TRBV7-9; TRBD1 agrees at 9 bases. The germline CDR1 and CDR2 sequences are SEHNR and FQNEAQ (reference sequence). This CDR3 has 17 amino acids. The V segment lost 5 bases and the J segment 3 bases; nucleotides outside the gene matches: 12. Written as DNA, the CDR3 is TGTGCCAGCAGCCCCAAGGGACAGGGAAGGGTAACAGATACGCAGTATTTT. Translation: CASSPKGQGRVTDTQYF.

The chain combines TRBV19 with TRBJ1-6; 8 positions match TRBD1. In germline, CDR1 is LNHDA, CDR2 SQIVND (reference sequence). The CDR3 covers 13 residues. With 5 bases clipped from V and 7 bases from J, the junction kept 1 base outside the gene matches. CDR3 nucleotide sequence: TGTGCCAGTAGTCGGGACAGGAATTCACCCCTCCACTTT. Residues: CASSRDRNSPLHF.

The gene calls are TRBV5-4 and TRBJ2-5; D possibly corresponds to TRBD1 (5 bases). Germline CDR1 is SGHNT and CDR2 is YYREEE (reference sequence). Trimming took off 0 bases at V and 0 bases at J, with 12 bases between the two ends. This CDR3 comprises 16 residues. The CDR3 reads CASSLAGRVDQETQYF. CDR3 bases: TGTGCCAGCAGCTTGGCGGGCAGGGTGGACCAAGAGACCCAGTACTTC.

The genes are TRBV20-1 and TRBJ2-7, with D unclear. The CDR3 contains 11 residues. Germline values: CDR1 DFQATT, CDR2 SNEGSKA (reference sequence). Trimming stripped 0 bases from V and 6 bases from J, with 6 bases between. This chain's CDR3 is CSARDPGEQYF. DNA for the CDR3: TGCAGTGCTAGAGATCCGGGCGAGCAGTACTTC.

The chain links TRBV11-1 to TRBJ2-1; possibly TRBD1 for D (6 bases). This CDR3 comprises 15 residues. Deletions cut 8 bases from V and 9 bases from J, with 23 bases between. Germline CDR1 SGHAT, CDR2 FQDESV (reference sequence). The CDR3 DNA reads as TGTGCCAGCGGTTTCCGGACAGATCGTTTAGGTGAGCAGTTCTTC. Protein: CASGFRTDRLGEQFF.

This clone turned up a few times. This sequence joins TRBV2 and TRBJ1-5; TRBD1 is a possible D gene (5 bases). Germline V lookup: CDR1 SNHLY, CDR2 FYNNEI. The CDR3 length is 14 residues. The V gene lost 6 bases and the J gene lost 5 bases, with 14 bases spanning the gap. The CDR3 spells CASSETTVDQPQHF. The CDR3 DNA is TGTGCCAGCAGCGAGACGACAGTGGATCAGCCCCAGCATTTT.

The V call is TRBV28, the J call TRBJ2-5; D gene ambiguous. Per the germline V gene, CDR1 is MDHEN and CDR2 is SYDVKM. The CDR3 is 15 residues long. The V end lost 6 bases, the J end lost 2 bases, and 16 bases lay between the germline ends. The CDR3 DNA sequence: TGTGCCAGCAGCCTTATAGGCAGAGGACAAGAGACCCAGTACTTC. The encoded protein is CASSLIGRGQETQYF.

The chain recombines TRBV27 with TRBJ1-1; no reliable D call. CDR3 length: 15 residues. From germline, CDR1 is MNHEY and CDR2 SMNVEV (reference sequence). Trimming pared 6 bases from V and 0 bases from J, leaving 14 bases between. The CDR3 reads CASSLGGDLNTEAFF. In DNA, the CDR3 is TGTGCCAGCAGCCTCGGCGGGGATTTGAACACTGAAGCTTTCTTT.

The chain carries TRBV4-2 and TRBJ2-3; TRBD2 matches 10 bases. The CDR3 totals 15 residues. CDR1 and CDR2 (germline): LGHNA, YNFKEQ. The trim removed 6 bases at V and 3 bases at J, leaving 6 bases unmatched. The CDR3 coding sequence is TGTGCCAGCAGTTTTAGCGGGGGGAGGACAGATACGCAGTATTTT. This codes for CASSFSGGRTDTQYF.